Shown below are 18 T cell receptor beta chains from a single sample sequenced in a study of cytomegalovirus exposure and HLA in healthy donors. PCR primers comprised 60 Vbeta and 13 Jbeta primers. Only in-frame clones appear in the TCRdb table, and some are missing; sequencing was by immunoSEQ multiplex PCR. The sample contains 250,000 or so clones, nearly 95% of which appear only once. Material for sequencing was PBMCs. These receptors originate from a girl aged 2 to 9 in good health and CMV-seronegative.

V gene TRBV6-1 combines with J gene TRBJ1-3; 8 nucleotides agree with TRBD1. There are 15 residues in the CDR3. The V gene's germline CDR1 is MNHNS and CDR2 SASEGT. V gave up 5 bases and J gave up 4 bases; unmatched junction bases: 7. CDR3 loop: CASSSRGTGGNTIYF. In DNA form, the CDR3 reads TGTGCCAGCAGTTCCCGGGGGACAGGCGGAAACACCATATATTTT.

This chain uses TRBV6-1 with TRBJ1-5; TRBD1 might be the D (6 bases). Between the trimmed V and J ends, which lost 7 bases and 6 bases, there was a span of 19 bases. From germline, CDR1 is MNHNS and CDR2 SASEGT. There are 15 residues in the CDR3. This CDR3 reads CASTKNYGQFQPQHF. DNA of the CDR3: TGTGCCAGCACCAAAAATTATGGACAGTTTCAGCCCCAGCATTTT.

The chain is built from TRBV6-5 and TRBJ1-6; 7 nucleotides align to TRBD1. The germline V gene has CDR1 MNHEY and CDR2 SVGAGI. V trimming: 6 bases; J trimming: 8 bases; junction bases outside the gene matches: 10. The CDR3 extends over 15 amino acids. The CDR3 DNA is TGTGCCAGCAGCTTCCTACAGGGGCTGGATTCACCCCTCCACTTT. This sequence encodes CASSFLQGLDSPLHF.

The chain combines TRBV7-2 with TRBJ1-1; 8 nucleotides agree with TRBD1. Germline V CDR1 and CDR2: SGHTA, FQGNSA. V lost 5 bases and J lost 10; bases outside the gene matches: 6. This CDR3 contains 12 residues. CDR3 sequence reads: CASSHGQGVAFF. The DNA for the CDR3 is TGTGCCAGCAGCCATGGACAGGGCGTAGCTTTCTTT.

The J gene is TRBJ2-7, the V gene TRBV25-1, with D possibly TRBD1 on 6 matching bases. Germline CDR1 MGHDK, CDR2 SYGVNS. Trimming shortened V by 5 bases and J by 0 bases, and 14 bases separated the two germline ends. This CDR3 spans 15 amino acids. CDR3 residues: CASSFTGTYSYEQYF. DNA of the CDR3: TGTGCCAGCAGTTTCACCGGGACATACTCCTACGAGCAGTACTTC.

V usage is TRBV18 and J usage is TRBJ1-5, with D tentatively TRBD1 (5 bases). The CDR3 totals 15 residues. Trimming removed 0 bases at V and 3 bases at J, with 9 bases between. Germline-derived CDR1 and CDR2 are KGHSH and LQKENI. The CDR3 is CASSPPGGNNQPQHF. The CDR3 DNA reads TGTGCCAGCTCACCACCGGGGGGGAACAATCAGCCCCAGCATTTT. Drawing the rest from reference TRBV18 and TRBJ1-5, the complete variable domain is NAGVMQNPRHLVRRRGQEARLRCSPMKGHSHVYWYRQLPEEGLKFMVYLQKENIIDESGMPKERFSAEFPKEGPSILRIQQVVRGDSAAYFCASSPPGGNNQPQHFGDGTRLSIL.

The chain is built from TRBV9 and TRBJ2-2; 9 bases match TRBD2. Germline values: CDR1 SGDLS, CDR2 YYNGEE. The V segment lost 4 bases and the J segment 5 bases; nucleotides outside the gene matches: 9. The CDR3 is 16 amino acids. The CDR3 loop reads CASSPPGLARTGELFF. The DNA for the CDR3 is TGTGCCAGCAGCCCTCCGGGACTAGCCCGGACCGGGGAGCTGTTTTTT.

This sequence joins TRBV5-1 and TRBJ1-1; D may be TRBD1 (6 bases). V was shortened by 3 bases and J by 6 bases, with 15 bases between the two germline ends. The CDR3 has 14 amino acids. Germline assignment: CDR1 SGHRS and CDR2 YFSETQ. DNA of the CDR3: TGCGCCAGCAGCTCGCCCGGGACACCACCTGAAGCTTTCTTT. Translating gives CASSSPGTPPEAFF. Full variable domain (missing parts from reference TRBV5-1 and TRBJ1-1): KAGVTQTPRYLIKTRGQQVTLSCSPISGHRSVSWYQQTPGQGLQFLFEYFSETQRNKGNFPGRFSGRQFSNSRSEMNVSTLELGDSALYLCASSSPGTPPEAFFGQGTRLTVV.

For the CDR3, the DNA is TGTGCCAGCAGCATACAGACAAAGAACACTGAAGCTTTCTTT. Amino acid sequence: CASSIQTKNTEAFF. The chain combines TRBV11-2 with TRBJ1-1; D remains unclear. The CDR3 runs to 14 residues. The V end was cut by 5 bases, the J end by 1 base, with 11 bases between. Germline-derived CDR1 and CDR2 are SGHAT and FQNNGV.

The chain has TRBV7-9 and TRBJ1-2; the D is unclear. This CDR3 is 12 amino acids long. Between the trimmed V and J ends, which lost 5 bases and 2 bases, there was a span of 6 bases. CDR1 and CDR2 (germline): SEHNR, FQNEAQ (reference sequence). CDR3 protein: CASSGPNYGYTF. The CDR3 bases are TGTGCCAGCAGCGGCCCGAACTATGGCTACACCTTC.

The chain carries TRBV5-5 and TRBJ1-1, with D maybe TRBD1 (5 bases). Trimming took 10 bases from V and 0 from J, leaving 16 bases between them. Germline lookup yields CDR1 SGHKS and CDR2 YYEKEE (reference sequence). The CDR3 covers 14 residues. This CDR3 reads CAGARETMNTEAFF. DNA of the CDR3: TGTGCCGGGGCCCGAGAAACCATGAACACTGAAGCTTTCTTT.

The chain uses TRBV5-6 and TRBJ2-1; TRBD2 is a possible D gene (5 bases). V lost 2 bases, J lost 6 bases, and 15 bases lay in between. The CDR3 is 15 residues long. The germline V gene has CDR1 SGHDT and CDR2 YYEEEE. DNA for the CDR3: TGTGCCAGCAGCTTCGGGGATAGCCCTTTCAATGAGCAGTTCTTC. It codes for CASSFGDSPFNEQFF.

The CDR3 loop is CASSAFWPQHF. The CDR3 DNA sequence: TGTGCCAGCAGTGCTTTTTGGCCCCAGCATTTT. The rearrangement links TRBV6-4 to TRBJ1-5; the D is unclear. CDR3 size: 11 residues. Germline CDR1 reads MRHNA; CDR2 reads SNTAGT. V was cut by 4 bases and J by 9 bases, with 7 bases left in between.

The chain is built from TRBV30 and TRBJ1-1; 11 nucleotides agree with TRBD1. V lost 5 bases to trimming and J lost 8 bases; unmatched junction nucleotides: 4. CDR3 length: 12 residues. Germline assignment: CDR1 GTSNPN and CDR2 SVGIG (reference sequence). CDR3 nucleotides: TGTGCCTGGGGACAGGGGGCTGAAGAAGCTTTCTTT. This translates into CAWGQGAEEAFF.

About this clone: Other DNA sequences of this sample code for an identical CDR3. CDR3 sequence: CAISDSSYEQYF. The CDR3 nucleotides are TGTGCCATCTCAGACAGCTCCTACGAGCAGTACTTC. The rearrangement joins TRBV10-3 to TRBJ2-7; D is possibly TRBD1 (5 bases). The CDR3 runs 12 residues. CDR1 is ENHRY, CDR2 SYGVKD, per germline. Trimming left V 8 bases short and J 0 bases short, with 8 bases between.

The J gene is TRBJ2-1, the V gene TRBV30, with 12 bases identical to TRBD1. The CDR3 length is 14 residues. V was pared by 2 bases and J by 8 bases, with 4 bases of the junction left unmatched. Germline loops: CDR1 GTSNPN, CDR2 SVGIG (reference sequence). DNA of the CDR3: TGTGCCTGGAGTACAGGGACAGGGGGCGATGAGCAGTTCTTC. This translates into CAWSTGTGGDEQFF.

The chain is built from TRBV10-3 and TRBJ2-1; 9 bases fit TRBD1. Germline V gene lookup returns CDR1 ENHRY and CDR2 SYGVKD. The CDR3 spans 17 residues. V dropped 2 bases and J dropped 4; count of bases not matched to a gene: 9. The CDR3 DNA is TGTGCCATCAGTGAGGGGCATCGAGGACAGGGGTACAATGAGCAGTTCTTC. It yields the protein CAISEGHRGQGYNEQFF.

In DNA form, the CDR3 reads TGTGCCAGCAGTAAAATGGCGGGCGGGTTTTATGAGCAGTTCTTC. This encodes CASSKMAGGFYEQFF. The chain employs TRBV6-5 and TRBJ2-1; TRBD2 is a possible D gene (5 bases). There are 15 residues in the CDR3. V was pared by 5 bases and J by 8 bases, with 19 bases between. Germline CDR1 MNHEY, CDR2 SVGAGI.